Ten or more counts support the clone carrying this T cell receptor (beta chain). The data were obtained in a study of T-cell reconstitution after alpha-beta-depleted transplantation in children. Molecular barcoding with unique molecular identifiers was used for the TCRbeta library. TCRdb processed the PCR reads anew with MiXCR; each CDR3 protein has one entry. The data contain hundreds of thousands of distinct CDR3 sequences, about 12% of them singletons. The sequence was collected from a human donor who donated a stem cell graft to a child with acute lymphoblastic leukemia. This material consisted of PBMCs from the stem cell graft donor, taken from the stem cell graft.

The CDR3: CASSLGTTTYNEQFF. The CDR3 DNA is TGCGCCAGCAGCTTAGGGACTACAACCTACAATGAGCAGTTCTTC. The V and J genes are TRBV5-1 and TRBJ2-1, with 7 bases that match TRBD2. The CDR3 has 15 amino acids. Germline CDR1 is SGHRS and CDR2 is YFSETQ. Trimming removed 2 bases from V and 2 bases from J; junction bases left unmatched: 4.